Each of the 15 T cell receptor beta chains below was sequenced from the same sample in a study of cytomegalovirus exposure and HLA in healthy donors. Primers included in the PCR were 60 Vbeta and 13 Jbeta primers. Sequencing used immunoSEQ multiplex PCR; TCRdb keeps in-frame clones, though not all of them. The table includes about 52,000 clones, around 66% detected once. Sequencing input: PBMCs. The receptors derive from a man aged 18 to 30 in good health and CMV-seronegative.

V gene TRBV6-1 combines with J gene TRBJ1-5, with TRBD1 identical over 9 bases. V shed 8 bases, J shed 5 bases, and the junction held 4 bases outside the gene matches. CDR3 length equals 13 residues. In germline, CDR1 is MNHNS, CDR2 SASEGT. The CDR3 region has the DNA TGTGCCAGCTTGACAGGGGGAGATCAGCCCCAGCATTTT. Protein: CASLTGGDQPQHF.

This clone occurred a few times. The rearrangement uses TRBV10-3 and TRBJ1-4; D is unclear. The ends were cut back, 0 bases at V and 4 bases at J, with 6 bases in the middle. Germline V gene sequence: CDR1 ENHRY, CDR2 SYGVKD. CDR3 size: 14 residues. The CDR3 loop is CAISESAGNEKLFF. In nucleotides, the CDR3 is TGTGCCATCAGTGAGTCAGCCGGTAATGAAAAACTGTTTTTT.

The rearrangement uses TRBV19 and TRBJ1-1; D is possibly TRBD1 (6 bases). V was pared by 7 bases and J by 10 bases, with 13 bases between. This CDR3 spans 11 amino acids. Germline values: CDR1 LNHDA, CDR2 SQIVND (reference sequence). Written as DNA, the CDR3 is TGTGCCAGTAATGGCAGGGGAGCAGCTTTCTTT. It is translated as CASNGRGAAFF.

The gene calls are TRBV5-1 and TRBJ1-2, with 9 bases that match TRBD1. Germline CDR1 and CDR2: SGHRS and YFSETQ. The length of the CDR3 is 14 residues. The trim removed 0 bases at V and 5 bases at J, leaving 2 bases unmatched. CDR3 DNA: TGCGCCAGCAGCTTGGGGACAGGGGTGTATGGCTACACCTTC. This translates into CASSLGTGVYGYTF.

The chain links TRBV29-1 to TRBJ2-1; 7 bases agree with TRBD2. J was trimmed by 0 bases and V by 6 bases; bases with no gene match: 14. CDR1 SQVTM and CDR2 ANQGSEA come from the germline V gene. The CDR3 spans 17 residues. The CDR3 DNA is TGCAGCGTCAGAGTCGGGGCTAGCGGCTTCTCCTACAATGAGCAGTTCTTC. It specifies CSVRVGASGFSYNEQFF.

This clone was seen a few times. The rearrangement links TRBV19 to TRBJ2-7, with 10 positions matching TRBD1. V lost 7 bases and J lost 2; bases outside the gene matches: 5. Germline CDR1 and CDR2: LNHDA and SQIVND (reference sequence). There are 14 residues in the CDR3. The DNA of the CDR3 is TGTGCCAGTACCCTCGGGACAGGGGCCTACGAGCAGTACTTC. Protein product: CASTLGTGAYEQYF.

The gene calls are TRBV6-5 and TRBJ2-6; perhaps TRBD2 as D (5 bases). The germline V gene has CDR1 MNHEY and CDR2 SVGAGI. The CDR3 is 15 amino acids. V was clipped by 6 bases and J by 1 base, with 10 bases between them. DNA of the CDR3: TGTGCCAGCAGCTCCGGGGTATCTGGGGCCAACGTCCTGACTTTC. It encodes CASSSGVSGANVLTF.

This clone was seen a single time. The J gene is TRBJ1-2, the V gene TRBV4-2; D may be TRBD1 (6 bases). CDR3 length: 13 residues. Germline V gene lookup returns CDR1 LGHNA and CDR2 YNFKEQ. The V end lost 4 bases, the J end lost 8 bases, and 14 bases lay between the germline ends. This CDR3 reads CASSRTGFWGYTF. CDR3 DNA: TGTGCCAGCAGCCGAACAGGGTTTTGGGGCTACACCTTC.

The chain couples TRBV4-1 to TRBJ2-3; the D gene is possibly TRBD2 (6 bases). V was cut by 4 bases and J by 3 bases, with 20 bases left in between. The CDR3 is 17 amino acids. Germline V gene sequence: CDR1 MGHRA, CDR2 YSYEKL. Here the CDR3 DNA reads TGCGCCAGCAGCCTTGCCGGCTTTAGCGGTATAACAGATACGCAGTATTTT. Encoded protein: CASSLAGFSGITDTQYF.

This rearrangement joins TRBV10-1 to TRBJ2-1, with 8 bases that match TRBD2. The length of the CDR3 is 15 residues. CDR1 and CDR2 (germline): WNHNN, SYGVQD (reference sequence). V shed 8 bases and J 5 bases; nucleotides not matched to a gene: 11. Here the CDR3 reads CASGLARGTDNEQFF. CDR3 in DNA: TGCGCCAGCGGACTAGCCCGAGGGACGGACAATGAGCAGTTCTTC.

This clone was detected only once. The rearrangement joins TRBV15 to TRBJ1-2, with D possibly TRBD1 on 5 matching bases. The CDR3 has 15 amino acids. Germline V gives CDR1 LNHNV, CDR2 YYDKDF (reference sequence). V gave up 0 bases and J gave up 8 bases, with 16 bases separating them. The CDR3 sequence: CATSRDGGRGWGYTF. DNA for the CDR3: TGTGCCACCAGCAGAGATGGAGGGAGGGGATGGGGCTACACCTTC.

This chain uses TRBV5-4 with TRBJ1-1; D call uncertain. The V gene's germline CDR1 is SGHNT and CDR2 YYREEE (reference sequence). This CDR3 has 14 amino acids. Trimming stripped 4 bases from V and 2 bases from J, with 12 bases between. Here the CDR3 DNA reads TGTGCCAGCAGCCCGGGAAACCTAAACACTGAAGCTTTCTTT. This codes for CASSPGNLNTEAFF.

This chain uses TRBV21-1 with TRBJ2-7; the table's TRBD2 call for D was not verified on the DNA. TRBV21-1 is a documented pseudogene. This CDR3 comprises 14 residues. CDR3 residues: CASSCRDFNYEQYF. CDR3 bases: TGTGCCAGCAGCTGTCGGGACTTTAACTACGAGCAGTACTTC.

This chain joins TRBV19 and TRBJ1-5; TRBD1 matches 7 bases. The CDR3 consists of 14 residues. After removal of 10 bases from V and 9 bases from J, the junction contained 15 bases not matched to a gene. From germline, CDR1 is LNHDA and CDR2 SQIVND (reference sequence). Here the CDR3 reads CAISNDRALGPQHF. As DNA, the CDR3 is TGTGCCATAAGCAACGACAGGGCCCTCGGGCCCCAGCATTTT.

The table lists this clone with a few counts. This chain connects TRBV19 to TRBJ2-1; D unresolved. The CDR3 contains 15 residues. From germline, CDR1 is LNHDA and CDR2 SQIVND (reference sequence). Trimming removed 0 bases from V and 0 bases from J, with 6 bases in between. In DNA, the CDR3 is TGTGCCAGTAGTATAGATGCTAGCTCCTACAATGAGCAGTTCTTC. Amino acids: CASSIDASSYNEQFF.